Reported below is one TCR beta chain. This specimen belongs to a study of blood T cell repertoires in COVID-19. The overall study: COVID-19 samples from acute and convalescent phases originated in the United States, Italy and Spain. The cDNA or gDNA used as material had been derived from T cells, B-cell-depleted T cells, or PBMCs.

In the original workflow: By means of reference gene primer amplification, nucleated cell counts were estimated. The protocol was immunoSEQ multiplex PCR, while the TCRdb copy is restricted to in-frame clones and leaves out a portion. V and J calls plus clone size are reproduced from that table; the DNA served to infer D and trimming. Of under 300,000 clones in the sample, around 83% were seen once. CDR1 and CDR2 (germline): SQVTM, ANQGSEA. CDR3 length: 13 residues. The V gene end was trimmed by 4 bases and the J gene end by 5 bases; junction bases not matched to a gene: 5. The sequenced sample consisted of peripheral blood. The chain employs TRBV29-1 and TRBJ2-5; TRBD2 agrees at 9 bases. The TCR originated in a young man with active or convalescent COVID-19. In DNA, the CDR3 is TGCAGCGTTGCTTCCGGGACTAGCGAGACCCAGTACTTC. Translated: CSVASGTSETQYF.